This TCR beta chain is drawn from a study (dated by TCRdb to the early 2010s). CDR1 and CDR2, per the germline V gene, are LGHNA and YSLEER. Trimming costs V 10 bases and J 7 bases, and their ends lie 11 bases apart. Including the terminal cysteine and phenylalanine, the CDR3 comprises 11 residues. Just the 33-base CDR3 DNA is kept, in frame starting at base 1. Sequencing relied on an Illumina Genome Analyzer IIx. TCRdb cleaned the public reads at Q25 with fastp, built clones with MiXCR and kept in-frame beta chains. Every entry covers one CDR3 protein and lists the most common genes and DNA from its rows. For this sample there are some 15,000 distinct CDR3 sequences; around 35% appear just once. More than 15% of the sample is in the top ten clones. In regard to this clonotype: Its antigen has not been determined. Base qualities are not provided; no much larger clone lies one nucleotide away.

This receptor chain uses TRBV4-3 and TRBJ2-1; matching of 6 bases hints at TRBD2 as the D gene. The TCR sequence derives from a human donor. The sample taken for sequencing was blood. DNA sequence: TGCGCCATGGAGGGATTAAATGAGCAGTTCTTC. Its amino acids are CAMEGLNEQFF.